These T cell receptor beta chains were read from a single sample in a study of technical replicates of blood from a handful of donors. Using immunoSEQ multiplex PCR, the repertoire was profiled, and TCRdb retains in-frame clones only, with some absent. The sample holds roughly 82,000 clones, around 96% seen once. Sequenced sample: T cells isolated from PBMCs. The receptor source for this set is a human donor in good health. Each CDR3 is given with its conserved first and last residue. The D gene is left open where the match is weak. Rows give clone size only sometimes, using once, few, many, or a class for an expanded clone.

DNA	CDR3	D	V	J	size
TGTGCCAGTAACGTCGGGGGGCCCCAGCATTTT	CASNVGGPQHF	.	TRBV19	TRBJ1-5	.
TGCGCCAGCAGCCCCGACAGGAAACCAGATACGCAGTATTTT	CASSPDRKPDTQYF	.	TRBV5-1	TRBJ2-3	.
TGTGCCAGTAGCTTGTCGAACACTGAAGCTTTCTTT	CASSLSNTEAFF	.	TRBV19	TRBJ1-1	.
TGCGCCAGCAGCTTGGGCGTGAAAAGTGAGCTGTTTTTT	CASSLGVKSELFF	.	TRBV5-1	TRBJ2-2	.
TGTGCCAGCAGTGACCGGGACAGGGGCCACACCGGGGAGCTGTTTTTT	CASSDRDRGHTGELFF	TRBD1	TRBV6-1	TRBJ2-2	.
TGCAGCATTAGACTAGCGGGTAACAATGAGCAGTTCTTC	CSIRLAGNNEQFF	TRBD2	TRBV29-1	TRBJ2-1	.
TGTGCCAGCAGCTTGGGAGTAGCGGTCTCCTACAATGAGCAGTTCTTC	CASSLGVAVSYNEQFF	.	TRBV7-3	TRBJ2-1	.
TGTGCCAGCAGCTCCAGGGACTTAAAAGAGACCCAGTACTTC	CASSSRDLKETQYF	.	TRBV5-4	TRBJ2-5	.
TGCGCCAGCAGCCAAGTCCTAGCGGGAGGGGAAGAGACCCAGTACTTC	CASSQVLAGGEETQYF	TRBD2	TRBV4-3	TRBJ2-5	.
TGCAGCGTCAGGACAGTTATGAACACTGAAGCTTTCTTT	CSVRTVMNTEAFF	.	TRBV29-1	TRBJ1-1	few
TGCAGTGGAGGACAGTTGAACACTGAAGCTTTCTTT	CSGGQLNTEAFF	.	TRBV29-1	TRBJ1-1	.
TGTGCCAGCAGCTGGACAGGAATGAACACTGAAGCTTTCTTT	CASSWTGMNTEAFF	TRBD1	TRBV7-2	TRBJ1-1	.
TGCGCCAGCAGCCAGGCGGAGATGGAGACCCAGTACTTC	CASSQAEMETQYF	.	TRBV4-1	TRBJ2-5	.
TGCGCCAGCAGCCAAGACCTGGAGCCCCCGGAGAGCCTGTTCTTC	CASSQDLEPPESLFF	.	TRBV4-1	TRBJ2-1	.
TGTGCCAGCAGTTACTACACAGGGCGCGACAATCAGCCCCAGCATTTT	CASSYYTGRDNQPQHF	.	TRBV6-6	TRBJ1-5	.
TGTGCCAGCAGCTTCGGGGGGCCCCTGTATGGCTACACCTTC	CASSFGGPLYGYTF	.	TRBV7-9	TRBJ1-2	.
TGTGCCAGCACCACCCATAACGAGCTCGCTGAAGCTTTCTTT	CASTTHNELAEAFF	.	TRBV28	TRBJ1-1	.
TGTGCCAGCAGCGAGAGGGGGGGAAGTCCGGATACGCAGTATTTT	CASSERGGSPDTQYF	.	TRBV9	TRBJ2-3	once
TGCAGCGTCTCCGGGACAGGGGGAGTAAAAGGCTACACCTTC	CSVSGTGGVKGYTF	TRBD1	TRBV29-1	TRBJ1-2	.
TGTGCCAGCAGTGTGGTGAGGGTGGGCACTGAAGCTTTCTTT	CASSVVRVGTEAFF	.	TRBV2	TRBJ1-1	.
TGTGCCAGCAGCTTGGCCGGTTGGGGAGTCTCAGAAGCTTTCTTT	CASSLAGWGVSEAFF	.	TRBV5-8	TRBJ1-1	.
TGTGCCTGGGGAGGGCTTTCCTACGAGCAGTACTTC	CAWGGLSYEQYF	.	TRBV30	TRBJ2-7	.
TGTGCCAGCAGTTTAAATGCGCTAGCGGGAGCCCTAAGCTCCTACAATGAGCAGTTCTTC	CASSLNALAGALSSYNEQFF	TRBD2	TRBV28	TRBJ2-1	.
TGTGCCAGCAGCTGGGGGGGGGACGGGAGGACGGACGAGCAGTACTTC	CASSWGGDGRTDEQYF	TRBD2	TRBV5-8	TRBJ2-7	.
TGTGCCAGCAGCCTCGGGTATAGTCGCACAGATACGCAGTATTTT	CASSLGYSRTDTQYF	.	TRBV7-9	TRBJ2-3	.
TGCAGCGACGGGACAGGCTACCATGGCTACACCTTC	CSDGTGYHGYTF	TRBD1	TRBV29-1	TRBJ1-2	.
TGTGCCAGCAGCTTAAGTAGGACAGTTAATGAAAAACTGTTTTTT	CASSLSRTVNEKLFF	.	TRBV7-9	TRBJ1-4	.
TGTGCCAGCAGTGAAGGGGGACTCACAGATACGCAGTATTTT	CASSEGGLTDTQYF	.	TRBV2	TRBJ2-3	.
TGTGCCAGCAGTTTCCAGGGTGTCGGAAACACCATATATTTT	CASSFQGVGNTIYF	.	TRBV27	TRBJ1-3	.
TGTGCCAGCAGCCTAAGCACCGGGGAGCTGTTTTTT	CASSLSTGELFF	.	TRBV7-9	TRBJ2-2	.
TGTGCCAGCAGTGTTAGCGGGAGGGCCATTAAAGAGACCCAGTACTTC	CASSVSGRAIKETQYF	TRBD2	TRBV28	TRBJ2-5	.
TGCGCCAGCAGTTTACAGGCCGACTCTGGAAACACCATATATTTT	CASSLQADSGNTIYF	.	TRBV5-1	TRBJ1-3	.
TGTGCCAGTAGTTGGGGACAGGGAAACAATGAGCAGTTCTTC	CASSWGQGNNEQFF	TRBD1	TRBV19	TRBJ2-1	.
TGTGCCAGTAGTATAGAGGGACAGAAGCAGTATTTT	CASSIEGQKQYF	TRBD1	TRBV19	TRBJ2-3	.
TGCAGCGTTGAACCCGGCACCGGGGAGCTGTTTTTT	CSVEPGTGELFF	.	TRBV29-1	TRBJ2-2	.
TGTGCCAGCAGTTGGGGGACAGGGGGCTCTGGGGCCAACGTCCTGACTTTC	CASSWGTGGSGANVLTF	TRBD1	TRBV27	TRBJ2-6	.
TGTGCCAGCTCACCACCTTCACAGATAACGCAGTATTTT	CASSPPSQITQYF	.	TRBV18	TRBJ2-3	.
TGCGCCAGCAGCCAAGGGGACAGGGGGCGAGGGGAGACCCAGTACTTC	CASSQGDRGRGETQYF	TRBD1	TRBV4-1	TRBJ2-5	.
TGTGCCAGCAGTATCCTAGGGGGCGTCTATGGCTACACCTTC	CASSILGGVYGYTF	TRBD1	TRBV28	TRBJ1-2	.
TGTGCCTGCCCAGGGGGAGGATATGGCTACACCTTC	CACPGGGYGYTF	TRBD1	TRBV30	TRBJ1-2	.
TGTGCCAGCAGCTTGGGCTCCCTCAGCTCCTACAATGAGCAGTTCTTC	CASSLGSLSSYNEQFF	.	TRBV11-3	TRBJ2-1	.
TGTGCCAGCATGGGGGAGTTAGGGACAAACACCGGGGAGCTGTTTTTT	CASMGELGTNTGELFF	.	TRBV7-9	TRBJ2-2	.
TGTGCCAGCAGCTCTGGGACTAGCGGTTCCACAGATACGCAGTATTTT	CASSSGTSGSTDTQYF	TRBD2	TRBV11-1	TRBJ2-3	.
TGTGCCATCGGGGTAGGTGTGCGCTATTTT	CAIGVGVRYF	.	TRBV2	TRBJ2-3	.
TGTGCCAGCAGCTCGGTAGGCGACAGGGGGCGAAATGGCTACACCTTC	CASSSVGDRGRNGYTF	TRBD1	TRBV13	TRBJ1-2	.
TGCAGCGTTGGGGGCGACCCCTACGAGCAGTACTTC	CSVGGDPYEQYF	.	TRBV29-1	TRBJ2-7	.
TGTGCCAGCAGCTCGAGAGGGACTAGCGGGAGCTCCTACAATGAGCAGTTCTTC	CASSSRGTSGSSYNEQFF	TRBD2	TRBV11-2	TRBJ2-1	.
TGTGCCAGCAGTCCCCCGGGACTAGCGGACCCCCAACGCGGGGAGCTGTTTTTT	CASSPPGLADPQRGELFF	TRBD2	TRBV2	TRBJ2-2	.
TGTGCCAGCAGCTACCCTCATAGCGGGAGAGGCTACGAGCAGTACTTC	CASSYPHSGRGYEQYF	TRBD2	TRBV5-6	TRBJ2-7	.
TGTGCCAGCAGTTTTTTTATCGGTAGCGGGAGAGGTAGTGAGCAGTTCTTC	CASSFFIGSGRGSEQFF	TRBD2	TRBV27	TRBJ2-1	.
TGTGCCAGCCTGGCGGGACTTATTTATAATGAGCAGTTCTTC	CASLAGLIYNEQFF	.	TRBV2	TRBJ2-1	.
TGTGCCAGCAGCGGCCAGCCCCAGCATTTT	CASSGQPQHF	.	TRBV5-8	TRBJ1-5	.
TGTGCCAGCAGTGAAAGGGAGTTCGCTGAAGCTTTCTTT	CASSEREFAEAFF	.	TRBV25-1	TRBJ1-1	once
TGTGCCAGCAGCACCGGGACCCGAGGACTAGCGGGCACGTCGGGGGAGACCCAGTACTTC	CASSTGTRGLAGTSGETQYF	TRBD2	TRBV5-4	TRBJ2-5	.
TGCGCCAGCAGCTCTGGGGGCACGACGCGGGTGCCCGGGGCCCAGTACTTC	CASSSGGTTRVPGAQYF	.	TRBV5-1	TRBJ2-5	.